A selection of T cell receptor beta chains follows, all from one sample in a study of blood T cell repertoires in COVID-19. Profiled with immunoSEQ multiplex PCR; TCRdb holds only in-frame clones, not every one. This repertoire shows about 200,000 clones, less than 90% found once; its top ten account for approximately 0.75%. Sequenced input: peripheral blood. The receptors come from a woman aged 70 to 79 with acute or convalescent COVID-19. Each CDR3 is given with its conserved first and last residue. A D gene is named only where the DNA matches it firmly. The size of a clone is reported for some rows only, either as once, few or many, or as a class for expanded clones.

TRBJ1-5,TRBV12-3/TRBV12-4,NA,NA,TGTGCCAGCAGTTTGGGGGAGGGAACAGTCCTGCATTTT,CASSLGEGTVLHF
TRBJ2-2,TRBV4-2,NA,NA,TGTGCCAGCAGCCAAGAGCCTGGGGGGAAAACCGGGGAGCTGTTTTTT,CASSQEPGGKTGELFF
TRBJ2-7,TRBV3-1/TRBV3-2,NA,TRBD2,TGTGCCAGCAGCCTAGCGGGGGGATCCTACGAGCAGTACTTC,CASSLAGGSYEQYF
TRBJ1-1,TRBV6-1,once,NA,TGTGCCAGCAGTGAAGCGTGGGGCGGCCCTGAAGCTTTCTTT,CASSEAWGGPEAFF
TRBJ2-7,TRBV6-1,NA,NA,TGTGCCAGCAGTGAAGAGGGCGGGGCCCCATACGAGCAGTACTTC,CASSEEGGAPYEQYF
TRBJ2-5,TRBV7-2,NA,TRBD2,TGTGCCAGCAGCCGCCCCAGCGGGGGGGCCGAGACCCAGTACTTC,CASSRPSGGAETQYF
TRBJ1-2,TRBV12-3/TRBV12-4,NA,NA,TGTGCCAGCGGTACAGACGCTAACTATGGCTACACCTTC,CASGTDANYGYTF
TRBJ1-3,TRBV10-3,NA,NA,TGTGCCATCAGTGAGTCTCAGGGACTTGGAAACACCATATATTTT,CAISESQGLGNTIYF
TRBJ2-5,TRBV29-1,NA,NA,TGCAGCGTTGTAGGGGAGGATGGGCAAGAGACCCAGTACTTC,CSVVGEDGQETQYF
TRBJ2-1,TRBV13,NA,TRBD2,TGTGCCAGCAGCTTATTAGGAGCGGGGGGGTTCAATGAGCAGTTCTTC,CASSLLGAGGFNEQFF
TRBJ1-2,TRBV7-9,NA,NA,TGTGCCAGCAGCTCCTCTGGGGGACTCACCTATGGCTACACCTTC,CASSSSGGLTYGYTF
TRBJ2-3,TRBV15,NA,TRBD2,TGTGCCACCAGCAGAGAGGGGGGGAGTTCAGATACGCAGTATTTT,CATSREGGSSDTQYF
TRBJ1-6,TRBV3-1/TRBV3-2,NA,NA,TGTGCCAGCAGTCACCATCGACAGGTTTCGGATTCACCCCTCCACTTT,CASSHHRQVSDSPLHF
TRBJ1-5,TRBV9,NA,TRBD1,TGTGCCAGCAGCGTAGGACAGGGTTCTCAGCCCCAGCATTTT,CASSVGQGSQPQHF
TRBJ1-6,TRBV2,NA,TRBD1,TGTGCCAGCACCAACAGGGGTAATTCACCCCTCCACTTT,CASTNRGNSPLHF
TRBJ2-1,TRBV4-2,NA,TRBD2,TGTGCCAGCAGCCAGCCCCGGGAGGGCCATGAGCAGTTCTTC,CASSQPREGHEQFF
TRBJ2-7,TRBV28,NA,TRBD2,TGTGCCACCTCCAGCCCGGGACTAGCGGGAGGGCGGACCTACGAGCAGTACTTC,CATSSPGLAGGRTYEQYF
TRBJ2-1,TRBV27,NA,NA,TGTGCCAGCAGTTTTAGTAAATCCGAGCAGTTCTTC,CASSFSKSEQFF
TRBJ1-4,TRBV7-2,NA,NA,TGTGCCAGCAGCCTGACAGCAACTAATGAAAAACTGTTTTTT,CASSLTATNEKLFF
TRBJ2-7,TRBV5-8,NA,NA,TGTGCCAGCAGCTTGGCCAGGCGTGGGGAGCAGTACTTC,CASSLARRGEQYF
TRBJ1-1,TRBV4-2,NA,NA,TGTGCCAGCAGCCCCACCGGGGGGCTTAACACTGAAGCTTTCTTT,CASSPTGGLNTEAFF
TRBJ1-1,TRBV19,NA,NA,TGTGCCAGTATAGGCAGGGAAGCTACTGAAGCTTTCTTT,CASIGREATEAFF
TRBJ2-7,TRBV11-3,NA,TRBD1,TGTGCCAGCAGTAGGGGGACAGGAGCATCCTACGAGCAGTACTTC,CASSRGTGASYEQYF
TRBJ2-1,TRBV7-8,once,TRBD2,TGTGCCAGCAGCCTCGGAACTAGCGACCGCTACAATGAGCAGTTCTTC,CASSLGTSDRYNEQFF
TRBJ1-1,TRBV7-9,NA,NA,TGTGCCAGCAGCTTACAGCAGGACACTGAAGCTTTCTTT,CASSLQQDTEAFF
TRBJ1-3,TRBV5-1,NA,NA,TGCGCCAGCAGCTCCGCCTCGGGGTACGGAAACACCATATATTTT,CASSSASGYGNTIYF
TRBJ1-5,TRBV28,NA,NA,TGTGCCAGCAGCCGGGGGAATCAGCCCCAGCATTTT,CASSRGNQPQHF
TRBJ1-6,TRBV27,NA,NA,TGTGCCAGCGCGTACAGCTATAATTCACCCCTCCACTTT,CASAYSYNSPLHF
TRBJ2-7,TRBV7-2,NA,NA,TGTGCCAGCAGCCCCGGGAGCGAGCAGTACTTC,CASSPGSEQYF
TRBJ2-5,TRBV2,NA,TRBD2,TGTGCCAGCAAACGAGTAGCGGGGGTAGAGACCCAGTACTTC,CASKRVAGVETQYF
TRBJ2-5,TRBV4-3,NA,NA,TGCGCCAGCAGCCCAGAGGCCCGGGTGGGAGAGACCCAGTACTTC,CASSPEARVGETQYF
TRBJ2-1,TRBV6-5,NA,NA,TGTGCCAGCAGTTACTATCACCGGGAACCTACCGATGAGCAGTTCTTC,CASSYYHREPTDEQFF
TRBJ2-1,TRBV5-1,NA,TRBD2,TGCGCCAGCAGCCCCCTGGGAAGCGGGAGATGGAATGAGCAGTTCTTC,CASSPLGSGRWNEQFF
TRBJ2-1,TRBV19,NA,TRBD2,TGTGCCAGTCTGCCAGGACTAGCGGGGGCTGAGCAGTTCTTC,CASLPGLAGAEQFF
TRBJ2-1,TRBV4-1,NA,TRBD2,TGCGCCAGCAGCCAAGAGAAGACTAGCGGGAGTTACAATGAGCAGTTCTTC,CASSQEKTSGSYNEQFF
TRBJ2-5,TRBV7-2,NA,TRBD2,TGTGCCAGCAGTCGATCGGGATTAGCGGGAGTCATTGAGACCCAGTACTTC,CASSRSGLAGVIETQYF
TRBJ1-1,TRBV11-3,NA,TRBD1,TGTGCCAGCAGCTTAGGACAGGGGTGGGATGGCACTGAAGCTTTCTTT,CASSLGQGWDGTEAFF
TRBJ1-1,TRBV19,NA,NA,TGTGCCAGTAGCGATCGGGTCACTGAAGCTTTCTTT,CASSDRVTEAFF
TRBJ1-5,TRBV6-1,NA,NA,TGTGCCAGCAGTGAGTCAGGGCGCAGGGATCAGCCCCAGCATTTT,CASSESGRRDQPQHF
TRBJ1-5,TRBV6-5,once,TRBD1,TGTGCCAGCAGTAGATCCGGGACAGGGGCTCAGCCCCAGCATTTT,CASSRSGTGAQPQHF
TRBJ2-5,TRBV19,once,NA,TGTGCCAGTAGTGGAGGACTGCACGGTGAGACCCAGTACTTC,CASSGGLHGETQYF
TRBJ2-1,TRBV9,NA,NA,TGTGCCAGCAGCTTCCGGTTAAACGGGGGGCAGTTCTTC,CASSFRLNGGQFF
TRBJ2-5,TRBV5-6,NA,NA,TGTGCCAGCAGCCAGGACATCAGCCAAGAGACCCAGTACTTC,CASSQDISQETQYF
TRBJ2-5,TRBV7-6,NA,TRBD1,TGTGCCAGCAGCTTAGTGTACAGGGGGCAAAGCCAAGAGACCCAGTACTTC,CASSLVYRGQSQETQYF
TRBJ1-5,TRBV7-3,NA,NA,TGTGCCAGCAGCCTCGGGGAGGATCAGCCCCAGCATTTT,CASSLGEDQPQHF
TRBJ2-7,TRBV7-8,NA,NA,TGTGCCAGCAGCTTATTGCGGTATGCCTACGAGCAGTACTTC,CASSLLRYAYEQYF
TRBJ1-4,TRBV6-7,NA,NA,TGTGCCAGCAGTTACTGGGGACATGGAGGTGAAAAACTGTTTTTT,CASSYWGHGGEKLFF
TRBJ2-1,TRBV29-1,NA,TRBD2,TGCAGCGGCGGACTAGCGGGTTCGGGGAAGAATGAGCAGTTCTTC,CSGGLAGSGKNEQFF
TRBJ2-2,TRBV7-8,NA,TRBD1,TGTGCCAGCAGCGCGACAGGGGTCACCGGGGAGCTGTTTTTT,CASSATGVTGELFF
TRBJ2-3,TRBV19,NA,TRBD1,TGTGCCAGTAGTTGGGCCGGGACAGGTGTCCCGGATACGCAGTATTTT,CASSWAGTGVPDTQYF
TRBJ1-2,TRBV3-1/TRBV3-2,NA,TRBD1,TGTGCCAGCAGCCGAGGGACAGGGCACCCTAACTATGGCTACACCTTC,CASSRGTGHPNYGYTF
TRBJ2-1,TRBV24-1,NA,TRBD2,TGTGCCACCAGTGACCTCGCGGGACTAGCGACCGGCGGGGGGCAGTTCTTC,CATSDLAGLATGGGQFF
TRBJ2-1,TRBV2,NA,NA,TGTGCCAGCAGTGTTGAGACTACTGCTTACAATGAGCAGTTCTTC,CASSVETTAYNEQFF
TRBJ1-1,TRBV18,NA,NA,TGTGCCAGCTCACCTGTTCAAATCGCAGGGAACACTGAAGCTTTCTTT,CASSPVQIAGNTEAFF
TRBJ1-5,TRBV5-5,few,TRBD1,TGTGCCAGCAGCTCCGACAGGGCCAGCAATCAGCCCCAGCATTTT,CASSSDRASNQPQHF